The 27 T cell receptor beta chains listed next were all sequenced from one sample in a study of T cells in women clearing cervical HPV infection. The repertoire was sequenced with immunoSEQ multiplex PCR; TCRdb's copy has only in-frame clones and lacks some. The sample shows more than 25,000 clones, and less than 8.5% sits with its ten largest clones. Specimen: blood buffy coat. The receptors were sampled from a woman aged 18 to 75 with a cervical HPV16 infection that either progressed to CIN3+ or cleared (not recorded which).

Of note for this clone: The read terminates 3 residues ahead of where the CDR3 ends, so the germline J gene completes it. The chain carries TRBV20-1 and TRBJ2-6; D might be TRBD2 (5 bases). V was cut by 5 bases and J by 2 bases, with 13 bases left in between. Germline-derived CDR1 and CDR2 are DFQATT and SNEGSKA (reference sequence). The length of the CDR3 is 15 residues. CDR3 region: CSAPINGAGANVLTF. The sequenced part of the CDR3 DNA is TGCAGTGCTCCCATCAACGGGGCTGGGGCCAACGTC.

Worth noting for this clone: Read data end 3 residues before the CDR3 end; the end is taken from the germline J gene. The rearrangement links TRBV30 to TRBJ1-1; tentative D call: TRBD1 (6 bases). The CDR3 extends over 13 amino acids. The germline V gene has CDR1 GTSNPN and CDR2 SVGIG (reference sequence). With 8 bases removed from V and 3 bases from J, the gap between germline ends came to 16 bases. The CDR3 loop is CAQGKELDTEAFF. The part of the CDR3 DNA that was read is TGTGCCCAGGGGAAGGAGTTGGACACTGAA.

As for this clone: The read finishes 3 residues shy of the CDR3 end, and the germline J gene is used to complete it. The chain combines TRBV19 with TRBJ1-1, with D possibly TRBD1 on 6 matching bases. Germline assignment: CDR1 LNHDA and CDR2 SQIVND (reference sequence). The CDR3 length is 11 residues. Partial CDR3 DNA: TGTGCCAGTAGTATCGGTGACAGG. Its protein product is CASSIGDR. The CDR3 as a whole reads CASSIGDRAFF.

As regards this clone: The DNA ends 3 residues before the CDR3 does, and the rest of the CDR3 is filled in from the germline J gene. The chain employs TRBV28 and TRBJ1-2; tentative D call: TRBD1 (5 bases). Trimming pared 4 bases from V and 2 bases from J, leaving 14 bases between. This CDR3 has 15 residues. Germline V gene data show CDR1 as MDHEN and CDR2 as SYDVKM. The part of the CDR3 DNA that was read is TGTGCCAGCAGTTCTACAGGAGATGCCAACTATGGC. This encodes CASSSTGDANYG. In full, the CDR3 reads CASSSTGDANYGYTF.

Comments on this clone: The missing CDR3 end, 3 residues past where the read stops, is filled in from the germline J gene. The chain has TRBV5-5 and TRBJ2-5; D is ambiguous. Germline V CDR1 and CDR2: SGHKS, YYEKEE (reference sequence). The length of the CDR3 is 14 residues. Deletions cut 2 bases from V and 5 bases from J, with 13 bases between. Incomplete CDR3 DNA: TGTGCCAGCAGCTTTGGAAGCGTATCGGAGACC. Translated: CASSFGSVSET. The full CDR3 is CASSFGSVSETQYF.

In regard to this clone: The read terminates 3 residues before the CDR3 end, so the remaining end is supplied by the germline J gene. The V call is TRBV7-2, the J call TRBJ2-7; 7 positions match TRBD1. The CDR3 spans 14 residues. Looked up from germline, CDR1 is SGHTA and CDR2 is FQGNSA. Unmatched junction bases numbered 4, after V lost 5 bases and J lost 0 bases. The CDR3 sequence is CASSDRDRSYEQYF. CDR3 bases read: TGTGCCAGCAGCGACAGGGACCGCTCCTACGAG.

For this clone: The read ends 3 residues shy of where the CDR3 ends; the end is completed using the germline J gene. The chain combines TRBV20-1 with TRBJ1-4; possibly TRBD1 for D (6 bases). The CDR3 contains 14 residues. The germline CDR1 and CDR2 sequences are DFQATT and SNEGSKA (reference sequence). V dropped 3 bases and J dropped 4 bases, with 12 bases sitting between them. The CDR3 here is CSARRAGDNEKLFF. The CDR3 DNA, read in part, is TGCAGTGCTAGGAGGGCAGGGGATAATGAAAAA.

Points on this clone: The CDR3 end is not reached by the read, which stops 3 residues before it; the germline J gene fills it in. This chain links TRBV2 with TRBJ2-1, with D possibly matching TRBD1 (7 bases). Germline V gene data show CDR1 as SNHLY and CDR2 as FYNNEI. The CDR3 contains 14 residues. V was clipped by 4 bases and J by 7 bases, with 14 bases between them. CDR3 DNA (partial): TGTGCCAGCAGTGGACAGGGAGGCGAAAATGAG. It yields the protein CASSGQGGENE. The full CDR3 is CASSGQGGENEQFF. Combining the CDR3 with reference TRBV2 and TRBJ2-1 gives the whole variable domain EPEVTQTPSHQVTQMGQEVILRCVPISNHLYFYWYRQILGQKVEFLVSFYNNEISEKSEIFDDQFSVERPDGSNFTLKIRSTKLEDSAMYFCASSGQGGENEQFFGPGTRLTVL.

Notes on this clone: The read is 3 residues too short to cover the CDR3 end, so that end is filled in from the germline J gene. The chain is built from TRBV7-9 and TRBJ2-1; D gene ambiguous. This CDR3 comprises 13 residues. Trimming pared 2 bases from V and 5 bases from J, leaving 7 bases between. Per germline, CDR1 SEHNR and CDR2 FQNEAQ (reference sequence). CDR3 DNA (partial): TGTGCCAGCAGCTTAATAGCAAACAATGAG. This gives the protein CASSLIANNE. The whole CDR3 sequence is CASSLIANNEQFF.

Details on this clone: The read stops 3 residues short of the end of the CDR3; the missing end is completed from the germline J gene. This chain links TRBV13 with TRBJ1-3; 11 bases are a match to TRBD1. Germline V gene data show CDR1 as PRHDT and CDR2 as FYEKMQ (reference sequence). The CDR3 covers 15 residues. With 5 bases clipped from V and 5 bases from J, the junction kept 5 bases outside the gene matches. The sequenced CDR3 bases are TGTGCCAGCAGCCCGGAGGACAGGGGGCGAAACACC. Encoded protein: CASSPEDRGRNT. The CDR3 in its entirety is CASSPEDRGRNTIYF.

Details on this clone: The limits of the CDR3 on the DNA are not certain, so only TCRdb's listed CDR3 is given. V and J are TRBV20-1 and TRBJ1-1; the table names TRBD1, a call not compared with the DNA. From germline, CDR1 is DFQATT and CDR2 SNEGSKA (reference sequence). The CDR3 numbers 12 amino acids, ends counted. CDR3 sequence reads: CSILGPNTEAFF.

A note on this clone: The read falls 3 residues short of the CDR3 end, and the missing part is taken from the germline J gene. The chain combines TRBV23-1 with TRBJ2-3, with 10 nucleotides matching TRBD1. TRBV23-1 is labeled an ORF, and its function is uncertain. The CDR3 covers 16 residues. V was pared by 3 bases and J by 4 bases, with 7 bases of the junction left unmatched. Partial CDR3 DNA: TGCGCCAGCAGTCACCCGGGACAGGGGCTTGCAGATACG. Translated, it gives CASSHPGQGLADT. The entire CDR3 reads CASSHPGQGLADTQYF.

The CDR3 loop is CSARQGGNQPQHF. The CDR3 DNA, read in part, is TGCAGTGCACGACAGGGAGGGAATCAGCCC. The V call is TRBV20-1, the J call TRBJ1-5, with TRBD1 matching over 7 bases. The DNA ends 3 residues before the CDR3 does, and the rest of the CDR3 is filled in from the germline J gene. Trimming at V came to 6 bases and at J to 4 bases, leaving 6 bases not matched to a gene. Germline V gene lookup returns CDR1 DFQATT and CDR2 SNEGSKA (reference sequence). CDR3 length equals 13 residues.

On this clone: The missing CDR3 end, 3 residues past where the read stops, is filled in from the germline J gene. The J gene is TRBJ2-7, the V gene TRBV7-9; TRBD2 matches 8 bases. The CDR3 runs 12 residues. From germline, CDR1 is SEHNR and CDR2 FQNEAQ (reference sequence). V lost 6 bases to trimming and J lost 3 bases; unmatched junction nucleotides: 1. Incomplete CDR3 DNA: TGTGCCAGCAGTGCGGGGGGCTACGAG. Protein product: CASSAGGYE. The entire CDR3 protein is CASSAGGYEQYF.

Of note for this clone: From the germline J gene comes the end of the CDR3, since the read stops 3 residues before it. This rearrangement joins TRBV7-6 to TRBJ2-7; 10 bases align to TRBD2. V dropped 0 bases and J dropped 3; count of bases not matched to a gene: 5. The CDR3 totals 16 residues. In germline, CDR1 is SGHVS, CDR2 FNYEAQ. CDR3 sequence reads: CASSLAQASGGYEQYF. The sequenced CDR3 bases are TGTGCCAGCAGCTTAGCGCAGGCTAGCGGGGGCTACGAG.

In the case of this clone: The read ends 3 residues early relative to the CDR3; the germline J gene fills the gap. The chain joins TRBV12-3 or TRBV12-4 to TRBJ2-7; TRBD1 aligns across 10 bases. This CDR3 has 17 amino acids. Trimming at V came to 5 bases and at J to 6 bases, leaving 16 bases not matched to a gene. The CDR3 sequence is CASSPQTGGLSSGEQYF. The CDR3 DNA, read in part, is TGTGCCAGCAGTCCGCAGACAGGGGGCTTAAGTAGTGGCGAG.

A word on this clone: The CDR3 is cut off 3 residues early in the read; its end comes from the germline J gene. The rearrangement uses TRBV6-2 or TRBV6-3 and TRBJ2-7; 8 bases align to TRBD1. The CDR3 contains 14 residues. Unmatched junction bases numbered 7, after V lost 6 bases and J lost 3 bases. CDR1 MNHEY and CDR2 SVGEGT come from the germline V gene. CDR3 bases read: TGTGCCAGCAGCGAGACAGGGGAAAGCTACGAG. Translating gives CASSETGESYE. The full CDR3 is CASSETGESYEQYF.

Details on this clone: The missing CDR3 end, 3 residues past where the read stops, is filled in from the germline J gene. The V gene is TRBV11-2, the J gene TRBJ1-4; 9 bases map to TRBD1. The CDR3 consists of 15 residues. The junction had 5 bases not matched to a gene; V was cut back by 1 base and J by 8 bases. Germline CDR1 and CDR2: SGHAT and FQNNGV. The covered CDR3 bases are TGTGCCAGCAGCTTAGGGGACAGGGTGGGCGAAAAA. It translates to CASSLGDRVGEK. The CDR3 in full is CASSLGDRVGEKLFF.

Note on this clone: The CDR3 extends 3 residues past the end of the read, so its final part is completed from the germline J gene. This chain joins TRBV11-2 and TRBJ2-4; tentatively, D is TRBD2 (5 bases). Germline V CDR1 and CDR2: SGHAT, FQNNGV. CDR3 length: 12 residues. Partial CDR3 DNA: TGTGCCAGCAGCCCCCCCCCGGGGTTT. Residues: CASSPPPGF. The whole CDR3 is CASSPPPGFQYF.

Points on this clone: The read terminates 3 residues before the CDR3 end, so the remaining end is supplied by the germline J gene. The V gene is TRBV29-1, the J gene TRBJ2-1; the D is unclear. The CDR3 has 10 residues. V was clipped by 5 bases and J by 5 bases, with 4 bases between them. Germline CDR1 is SQVTM and CDR2 is ANQGSEA. The part of the CDR3 DNA that was read is TGCAGCGTTTTAGACAATGAG. Amino acid sequence: CSVLDNE. The whole CDR3 reads CSVLDNEQFF.

A remark on this clone: The read ends 3 residues early relative to the CDR3; the germline J gene fills the gap. This chain connects TRBV19 to TRBJ2-7, with TRBD1 matching 8 bases. Germline V lookup: CDR1 LNHDA, CDR2 SQIVND (reference sequence). Trimming cost V 3 bases and J 6 bases; bases outside gene matches: 7. The CDR3 covers 14 residues. CDR3 DNA, as far as it was read: TGTGCCAGTAGTATGGCAGGGGGCGCGTCCGAG. It specifies CASSMAGGASE. The entire CDR3 is CASSMAGGASEQYF.

A note on this clone: The CDR3 end falls 3 residues outside the read, so it is completed with the germline J gene. The gene calls are TRBV20-1 and TRBJ1-1, with 9 bases aligning to TRBD1. The V gene end was trimmed by 5 bases and the J gene end by 2 bases; junction bases not matched to a gene: 15. The CDR3 loop spans 17 amino acids. Germline V CDR1 and CDR2: DFQATT, SNEGSKA (reference sequence). The chain's CDR3 is CSASRDRARGFNTEAFF. The sequenced part of the CDR3 DNA is TGCAGTGCTTCCCGGGACAGGGCTCGAGGCTTTAACACTGAA.

Points on this clone: The CDR3 end falls 3 residues outside the read, so it is completed with the germline J gene. The gene calls are TRBV10-1 and TRBJ2-3; TRBD2 agrees at 9 bases. Germline V gene sequence: CDR1 WNHNN, CDR2 SYGVQD (reference sequence). J was trimmed by 0 bases and V by 0 bases; bases with no gene match: 1. The CDR3 has 16 amino acids. CDR3 DNA (partial): TGCGCCAGCAGTGAGTCGACTAGCGGAAGCACAGATACG. Protein: CASSESTSGSTDT. The complete CDR3 protein is CASSESTSGSTDTQYF.

As concerns this clone: The read ends 3 residues shy of where the CDR3 ends; the end is completed using the germline J gene. V gene TRBV30 combines with J gene TRBJ2-7; no definite D call. CDR1 is GTSNPN, CDR2 SVGIG, per germline (reference sequence). Trimming removed 5 bases from V and 0 bases from J, with 14 bases in between. This CDR3 region has 14 residues. The sequenced part of the CDR3 DNA is TGTGCCTGGGGGCCCGCAGAGAGCTCCTACGAG. This translates into CAWGPAESSYE. The whole CDR3 protein reads CAWGPAESSYEQYF.

Regarding this clone: Relative to the germline gene, one junction end is altered; a read error may explain this. Sequencing ends 3 residues short of the CDR3 end; the germline J gene provides the rest. This chain links TRBV19 with TRBJ1-3; D gene ambiguous. This CDR3 is 13 amino acids long. Germline V gene sequence: CDR1 LNHDA, CDR2 SQIVND (reference sequence). The CDR3 protein is CASSFDREDTIYF. The DNA read from the CDR3 is TGTGCCAGTAGTTTCGACCGAGAAGACACG.

On this clone: Sequencing ends 3 residues short of the CDR3 end; the germline J gene provides the rest. This chain uses TRBV7-2 with TRBJ1-1; 7 nucleotides agree with TRBD1. Germline V CDR1 and CDR2: SGHTA, FQGNSA. The CDR3 has 14 residues. The CDR3 spells CASSLWGTGEEAFF. The sequenced part of the CDR3 DNA is TGTGCCAGCAGCTTATGGGGAACAGGGGAAGAA.

A remark on this clone: The sequence runs out 3 residues before the end of the CDR3; the remainder is reconstructed from the germline J gene. The rearrangement uses TRBV19 and TRBJ2-3; 10 bases map to TRBD2. CDR3 size: 16 residues. After removal of 3 bases from V and 6 bases from J, the junction contained 9 bases not matched to a gene. CDR1 and CDR2 (germline): LNHDA, SQIVND (reference sequence). CDR3 DNA, as far as it was read: TGTGCCAGTAGTATTCAGAGCGGGAGGGCCCTCGATACG. It yields the protein CASSIQSGRALDT. In full, the CDR3 is CASSIQSGRALDTQYF.